This TCR beta chain came from a study of blood T cell repertoires in COVID-19. Study in general: T cells, B-cell-depleted T cells, or PBMCs provided the cDNA or gDNA that served as material.

The CDR3 extends over 16 amino acids. Germline V lookup: CDR1 SNHLY, CDR2 FYNNEI. J gave up 1 base and V 7 bases, and 7 bases lay outside the gene matches. Source study methods: The authors estimated nucleated cell counts from reference gene primer amplification. Sequenced by immunoSEQ multiplex PCR; TCRdb stores in-frame clones only, minus some. V, J and clone size were drawn from that table, and D and trimming were deduced from the DNA. The sample has about 150,000 clones; 75% to 85% are singletons. Material for sequencing was peripheral blood. The chain recombines TRBV2 with TRBJ1-5; 10 positions match TRBD1. The clonotype comes from a woman in her forties or fifties in a cohort sampled during active or convalescent COVID-19. Written as DNA, the CDR3 is TGTGCCAGCAAGAGTTGGGACAGGGGCAGCAATCAGCCCCAGCATTTT. Protein product: CASKSWDRGSNQPQHF. Together with reference TRBV2 and TRBJ1-5, the CDR3 gives the full variable domain: EPEVTQTPSHQVTQMGQEVILRCVPISNHLYFYWYRQILGQKVEFLVSFYNNEISEKSEIFDDQFSVERPDGSNFTLKIRSTKLEDSAMYFCASKSWDRGSNQPQHFGDGTRLSIL.